The rows below give T cell receptor beta chains drawn from one sample of a study of T-cell reconstitution after alpha-beta-depleted transplantation in children. Via MiXCR, TCRdb re-called the PCR reads, giving one row per CDR3 protein. The sample has about a million distinct CDR3 sequences; roughly 31% are singletons. The sequencing used PBMCs, mostly from graft donor cells, collected 360 days after TCRalphabeta/CD19-depleted stem cell transplant. All receptors derive from a boy younger than two who had a stem cell transplant for SCID, so the T cells may come from the graft donor. CDR3s include the opening cysteine and the closing phenylalanine or tryptophan. The D gene is left open where the match is weak. Size is stated for part of the rows, as once, few or many counts, or as a class when the clone is expanded.

NA	NA	TRBV5-5	TRBJ2-3	TGTGCCAGCAGCGCCCTCAAGTTAGATACGCAGTATTTT	CASSALKLDTQYF
once	NA	TRBV12-3/TRBV12-4	TRBJ2-1	TGTGCCAGAAGTTTAGGGCTCGACAATGAGCAGTTCTTC	CARSLGLDNEQFF
NA	NA	TRBV5-1	TRBJ2-3	TGCGCCAGCAGCTTGGCCGGTCAGGGTCCAGATACGCAGTATTTT	CASSLAGQGPDTQYF
NA	NA	TRBV7-2	TRBJ2-3	TGTGCCAGCAGCTCGCATGTGGGGACAACTTCTAATACGCAGTATTTT	CASSSHVGTTSNTQYF
few	TRBD1	TRBV12-3/TRBV12-4	TRBJ2-1	TGTGCCAGCACCCCCGCGGACAGGGGATTATCCTACAATGAGCAGTTCTTC	CASTPADRGLSYNEQFF
NA	TRBD1	TRBV7-9	TRBJ2-1	TGTGCCAGCAGACCCCCGGGACAGGGGTCCTACAATGAGCAGTTCTTC	CASRPPGQGSYNEQFF
NA	NA	TRBV4-1	TRBJ2-4	TGCGCCAGCAGACCAATGGGGTCTCGTCCAAACATTCAGTACTTC	CASRPMGSRPNIQYF
NA	TRBD1	TRBV5-1	TRBJ2-3	TGCGCCAGCAGCTTGGAACAGGGGTGGGCAGATACGCAGTATTTT	CASSLEQGWADTQYF
NA	NA	TRBV7-7	TRBJ2-2	TGTGCCAGCAGCTTAGAGGCCTACACCGGGGAGCTGTTTTTT	CASSLEAYTGELFF
NA	TRBD2	TRBV5-1	TRBJ2-3	TGCGCCAGCAGCGCGGGACTAGCGGGGGGGATCACAGATACGCAGTATTTT	CASSAGLAGGITDTQYF
few	NA	TRBV27	TRBJ1-1	TGTGCCAGCAGTTTATGGATAGGGGCGAGCACTGAAGCTTTCTTT	CASSLWIGASTEAFF
NA	NA	TRBV7-2	TRBJ1-2	TGTGCCAGCAGCTCGGGACCGATTAACTATGGCTACACCTTC	CASSSGPINYGYTF
many	NA	TRBV5-1	TRBJ2-7	TGTGCCAGCAGTTTAGTGGGATTCGAGCAGTACTTC	CASSLVGFEQYF
NA	TRBD1	TRBV6-2/TRBV6-3	TRBJ1-5	TGTGCCAGCAGTCCGGACAGGGACTTCAATCAGCCCCAGCATTTT	CASSPDRDFNQPQHF
NA	NA	TRBV6-1	TRBJ1-6	TGTGCCAACCGGACTCTCGCACTGGATAATTCACCCCTCCACTTT	CANRTLALDNSPLHF
NA	NA	TRBV15	TRBJ2-7	TGTGCCACCAGCAGAGATGGGGGGTACGTTGTCCACGAGCAGTACTTC	CATSRDGGYVVHEQYF